One T cell receptor beta chain is described in this entry. The data stem from a study of OX40 agonist ivuxolimab in advanced cancers. The assay was immunoSEQ multiplex PCR, and TCRdb's table has in-frame clones only and misses some. The sample holds over 45,000 clones, around 83% seen once. The CDR3 is 15 residues long. Germline V lookup: CDR1 MDHEN, CDR2 SYDVKM. V dropped 5 bases and J dropped 5; count of bases not matched to a gene: 8. The V gene is TRBV28, the J gene TRBJ2-2, with 7 nucleotides matching TRBD1. The source is an adult with an advanced solid tumor such as melanoma, head and neck, liver or kidney cancer. The sequencing used CD4+ or CD8+ T cells sorted from blood, collected in a trial of the OX40 agonist ivuxolimab. CDR3 in DNA: TGTGCCAGCAGTCACCTGACAGGGCGGACCGGGGAGCTGTTTTTT. Translation gives CASSHLTGRTGELFF.